Shown below are 27 T cell receptor beta chains from a single sample sequenced in a study of shared clonotypes between healthy human individuals. The assay was immunoSEQ multiplex PCR, and TCRdb's table has in-frame clones only and misses some. The sample holds 2 million to 3 million clones; 80% to 95% are singletons and the top ten take around 0.4%. Sequenced sample: naive CD4+ T cells from PBMCs. The subset is: CD45RA+ positively selected. The receptors derive from a man younger than 35 in good health. Some clones in this sample may be carry-over from other donors' samples.

V is TRBV28 and J is TRBJ1-2; weak D call: TRBD1 (5 bases). Between the trimmed V and J ends, which lost 1 base and 4 bases, there was a span of 10 bases. The CDR3 runs to 14 residues. Germline V CDR1 and CDR2: MDHEN, SYDVKM. CDR3 DNA sequence: TGTGCCAGCAGTTTATCTGGGACCCCCTATGGCTACACCTTC. The encoded protein is CASSLSGTPYGYTF.

CDR3 coding DNA: TGCGCCAGCAGCCAAGGAGCGGCTAGGGGAATGGGAGGTACGCAGTATTTT. It encodes CASSQGAARGMGGTQYF. The V and J genes are TRBV4-1 and TRBJ2-3, with D possibly being TRBD2 (6 bases). There are 17 residues in the CDR3. Germline V gives CDR1 MGHRA, CDR2 YSYEKL. Trimming cost V 1 base and J 8 bases, with 22 bases left between them.

The chain couples TRBV2 to TRBJ1-1; the D gene is possibly TRBD1 (5 bases). The CDR3 is 13 residues long. V gave up 3 bases and J gave up 3 bases, with 8 bases separating them. Germline values: CDR1 SNHLY, CDR2 FYNNEI. CDR3 nucleotides: TGTGCCAGCAGTGAGGGGGTTTACACTGAAGCTTTCTTT. It specifies CASSEGVYTEAFF.

On this clone: Other DNA sequences in this specimen translate into the identical CDR3. The V call is TRBV5-1, the J call TRBJ2-5; D is ambiguous. The CDR3 spans 11 residues. Germline V CDR1 and CDR2: SGHRS, YFSETQ. The germline V and J ends were trimmed by 0 bases and 5 bases, with 2 bases remaining between them. CDR3 residues: CASSLVETQYF. DNA of the CDR3: TGCGCCAGCAGCTTGGTTGAGACCCAGTACTTC. The whole variable domain, remainder taken from reference TRBV5-1 and TRBJ2-5, is KAGVTQTPRYLIKTRGQQVTLSCSPISGHRSVSWYQQTPGQGLQFLFEYFSETQRNKGNFPGRFSGRQFSNSRSEMNVSTLELGDSALYLCASSLVETQYFGPGTRLLVL.

This clone occurred once. V and J are TRBV5-4 and TRBJ1-4; D uncertain. The germline CDR1 and CDR2 sequences are SGHNT and YYREEE (reference sequence). The CDR3 runs to 14 residues. V lost 4 bases and J lost 6, with 13 bases in between. The CDR3 coding sequence is TGTGCCAGCAGCATAGACGGATCCTATGAAAAACTGTTTTTT. Translating it yields CASSIDGSYEKLFF.

Comments on this clone: Within the sample, other DNA sequences also encode this same CDR3. This chain connects TRBV5-1 to TRBJ2-3; 9 positions agree with TRBD2. The CDR3 has 16 residues. Trimming took 2 bases from V and 0 from J; bases not matched to a gene: 4. From germline, CDR1 is SGHRS and CDR2 YFSETQ. The CDR3 coding sequence is TGCGCCAGCAGCTTAATAACTAGCGGGAGCACAGATACGCAGTATTTT. Its protein is CASSLITSGSTDTQYF. The full variable domain, its missing parts supplied by reference TRBV5-1 and TRBJ2-3, is KAGVTQTPRYLIKTRGQQVTLSCSPISGHRSVSWYQQTPGQGLQFLFEYFSETQRNKGNFPGRFSGRQFSNSRSEMNVSTLELGDSALYLCASSLITSGSTDTQYFGPGTRLTVL.

The rearrangement joins TRBV13 to TRBJ1-4, with D possibly TRBD1 on 6 matching bases. CDR1 is PRHDT, CDR2 FYEKMQ, per germline (reference sequence). Trimming took 3 bases from V and 5 from J, leaving 19 bases between them. The CDR3 is 17 residues long. The DNA of the CDR3 is TGTGCCAGCAGCTTGGAGACAGGTCCCCGAGGAAATGAAAAACTGTTTTTT. Its translation is CASSLETGPRGNEKLFF. The full variable domain, in which reference TRBV13 and TRBJ1-4 provide the parts outside the CDR3, is AAGVIQSPRHLIKEKRETATLKCYPIPRHDTVYWYQQGPGQDPQFLISFYEKMQSDKGSIPDRFSAQQFSDYHSELNMSSLELGDSALYFCASSLETGPRGNEKLFFGSGTQLSVL.

V usage is TRBV5-1 and J usage is TRBJ2-3; 7 bases match TRBD2. CDR3 size: 14 residues. Germline CDR1 reads SGHRS; CDR2 reads YFSETQ. The trim removed 3 bases at V and 5 bases at J, leaving 6 bases unmatched. The CDR3 region has the DNA TGCGCCAGCAGCTCCGGAATAGCGGGAGATACGCAGTATTTT. This encodes CASSSGIAGDTQYF.

V gene TRBV7-8 combines with J gene TRBJ1-2; possibly TRBD1 for D (6 bases). Germline CDR1 SGHVS, CDR2 FQNEAQ. Trimming removed 4 bases from V and 8 bases from J, with 23 bases in between. The CDR3 length is 16 residues. The CDR3 region is CASSSAGGANMEGYTF. In nucleotides, the CDR3 is TGTGCCAGCAGCTCCGCTGGGGGGGCGAATATGGAAGGCTACACCTTC.

The genes are TRBV6-5 and TRBJ1-2, with a weak D call TRBD1 (5 bases). The CDR3 is 14 amino acids. Germline V gives CDR1 MNHEY, CDR2 SVGAGI. V lost 5 bases to trimming and J lost 3 bases, with 13 bases between them. CDR3 DNA sequence: TGTGCCAGCAGTAGGACGACAGCTTACTATGGCTACACCTTC. Translation: CASSRTTAYYGYTF.

The V call is TRBV6-1, the J call TRBJ1-1, with D hard to call. Germline CDR1 and CDR2: MNHNS and SASEGT. Trimming stripped 3 bases from V and 1 base from J, with 6 bases between. CDR3 length equals 13 residues. The CDR3 coding sequence is TGTGCCAGCAGTGACAAGCCGAACACTGAAGCTTTCTTT. It is translated as CASSDKPNTEAFF.

The chain's CDR3 is CASSLGEGTNYGYTF. The CDR3 DNA follows: TGCGCCAGCAGCTTGGGAGAGGGGACTAACTATGGCTACACCTTC. The chain is built from TRBV5-1 and TRBJ1-2, with a weak D call TRBD1 (5 bases). Germline V gene sequence: CDR1 SGHRS, CDR2 YFSETQ. The CDR3 length is 15 residues. Deletions cut 0 bases from V and 0 bases from J, with 9 bases between.

The CDR3 nucleotides are TGTGCCAGCTCACCACCGGTGGCATTGAACACTGAAGCTTTCTTT. Protein product: CASSPPVALNTEAFF. V is TRBV18 and J is TRBJ1-1; D is unresolved. The CDR3 length is 15 residues. V was clipped by 0 bases and J by 0 bases, with 8 bases between them. Looked up from germline, CDR1 is KGHSH and CDR2 is LQKENI.

The chain links TRBV28 to TRBJ2-5, with a weak D call TRBD1 (6 bases). Germline V gives CDR1 MDHEN, CDR2 SYDVKM. V was cut by 2 bases and J by 5 bases, with 12 bases left in between. This CDR3 is 14 amino acids long. As DNA, the CDR3 is TGTGCCAGCAGTTTAGGACAGAATTGGGAGACCCAGTACTTC. This gives the protein CASSLGQNWETQYF.

The genes are TRBV27 and TRBJ1-1; 7 bases are shared with TRBD1. Germline CDR1 MNHEY, CDR2 SMNVEV (reference sequence). Trimming removed 1 base from V and 2 bases from J; junction bases left unmatched: 4. The CDR3 runs 15 residues. The CDR3 region has the DNA TGTGCCAGCAGTTTATTGGGACAGACCAACACTGAAGCTTTCTTT. Translated, it gives CASSLLGQTNTEAFF.

This chain uses TRBV7-7 with TRBJ2-3; D gene uncertain. This CDR3 is 13 amino acids long. Trimming took off 4 bases at V and 4 bases at J, with 9 bases between the two ends. Germline loops: CDR1 SSHAT, CDR2 FNYEAQ (reference sequence). Here the CDR3 DNA reads TGTGCCAGCAGCTCTCGACTTTCAGATACGCAGTATTTT. Its translation is CASSSRLSDTQYF.

The CDR3 DNA follows: TGTGCCAGCAGCTCCCTAATGGGCAATGAGCAGTTCTTC. Translating it yields CASSSLMGNEQFF. The chain recombines TRBV7-7 with TRBJ2-1; D unresolved. This CDR3 has 13 residues. Germline V lookup: CDR1 SSHAT, CDR2 FNYEAQ (reference sequence). V lost 4 bases to trimming and J lost 6 bases, with 10 bases between them.

The chain couples TRBV5-1 to TRBJ2-5, with TRBD2 matching over 7 bases. V shed 2 bases, J shed 5 bases, and the junction held 12 bases outside the gene matches. The CDR3 totals 16 residues. CDR1 SGHRS and CDR2 YFSETQ come from the germline V gene. The CDR3: CASSLSPAGPAETQYF. CDR3 DNA: TGCGCCAGCAGCTTATCCCCAGCGGGGCCCGCTGAGACCCAGTACTTC.

This chain connects TRBV5-1 to TRBJ2-3; D perhaps matches TRBD1 (6 bases). The CDR3 runs 14 residues. Germline CDR1 reads SGHRS; CDR2 reads YFSETQ. Deletions cut 4 bases from V and 2 bases from J, with 11 bases between. CDR3 in DNA: TGCGCCAGCAGCCTGGGACACCTCACAGATACGCAGTATTTT. Protein product: CASSLGHLTDTQYF.

For this clone: Other DNA variants within this sample encode the same CDR3. The chain couples TRBV11-2 to TRBJ2-3; D is undetermined. V gave up 3 bases and J gave up 2 bases, with 9 bases separating them. This CDR3 is built from 14 residues. CDR1 is SGHAT and CDR2 is FQNNGV in the germline V gene. Written as DNA, the CDR3 is TGTGCCAGCAGCTTGGGCGGTTCCACAGATACGCAGTATTTT. This translates into CASSLGGSTDTQYF. The full variable domain, with the rest looked up from reference TRBV11-2 and TRBJ2-3, is EAGVAQSPRYKIIEKRQSVAFWCNPISGHATLYWYQQILGQGPKLLIQFQNNGVVDDSQLPKDRFSAERLKGVDSTLKIQPAKLEDSAVYLCASSLGGSTDTQYFGPGTRLTVL.

The chain links TRBV7-9 to TRBJ2-1, with TRBD1 matching over 11 bases. The CDR3 has 17 amino acids. Trimming at V came to 7 bases and at J to 9 bases, leaving 17 bases not matched to a gene. The germline gives CDR1 SEHNR, CDR2 FQNEAQ (reference sequence). The chain's CDR3 is CASITRARGQGVVEQFF. CDR3 bases: TGTGCCAGCATCACCCGCGCCCGGGGACAGGGGGTGGTTGAGCAGTTCTTC. The full variable domain, its missing parts supplied by reference TRBV7-9 and TRBJ2-1, is DTGVSQNPRHKITKRGQNVTFRCDPISEHNRLYWYRQTLGQGPEFLTYFQNEAQLEKSRLLSDRFSAERPKGSFSTLEIQRTEQGDSAMYLCASITRARGQGVVEQFFGPGTRLTVL.

The J gene is TRBJ2-7, the V gene TRBV7-2; 13 nucleotides align to TRBD2. The CDR3 spans 14 residues. Losses at the gene ends were 5 bases for V and 5 bases for J; bases not matched to a gene: 3. Germline V gene sequence: CDR1 SGHTA, CDR2 FQGNSA. The CDR3 reads CASSPTSGRNEQYF. The CDR3 bases are TGTGCCAGCAGCCCGACTAGCGGGAGGAACGAGCAGTACTTC. Using reference TRBV7-2 and TRBJ2-7 for the parts outside the CDR3, the full variable domain is GAGVSQSPSNKVTEKGKDVELRCDPISGHTALYWYRQSLGQGLEFLIYFQGNSAPDKSGLPSDRFSAERTGGSVSTLTIQRTQQEDSAVYLCASSPTSGRNEQYFGPGTRLTVT.

The chain carries TRBV5-1 and TRBJ2-3; TRBD2 matches at 13 bases. The germline V gene encodes CDR1 SGHRS and CDR2 YFSETQ. Trimming cost V 6 bases and J 4 bases; bases outside gene matches: 8. This CDR3 region has 16 residues. The CDR3 here is CASTLPGLAGSDTQYF. The DNA for the CDR3 is TGCGCCAGCACCCTTCCGGGACTAGCGGGATCAGATACGCAGTATTTT.

The chain joins TRBV9 to TRBJ2-3; D perhaps matches TRBD2 (6 bases). V was cut by 3 bases and J by 0 bases, with 11 bases left in between. Germline CDR1 and CDR2: SGDLS and YYNGEE. The CDR3 is 15 residues long. As DNA, the CDR3 is TGTGCCAGCAGCGCAAGGGACTCTAGCACAGATACGCAGTATTTT. As protein: CASSARDSSTDTQYF.

The gene calls are TRBV30 and TRBJ1-5; D is uncertain. From germline, CDR1 is GTSNPN and CDR2 SVGIG (reference sequence). Trimming removed 2 bases at V and 2 bases at J, with 7 bases between. The CDR3 length is 13 residues. The CDR3 nucleotides read TGTGCCTGGAGTCCGACCGGCAATCAGCCCCAGCATTTT. It codes for CAWSPTGNQPQHF.

The chain carries TRBV10-3 and TRBJ2-7; D not resolved. CDR3 size: 15 residues. Germline assignment: CDR1 ENHRY and CDR2 SYGVKD. Deletions cut 2 bases from V and 0 bases from J, with 11 bases between. This chain's CDR3 is CAISEGVVSSYEQYF. CDR3 sequence (DNA): TGTGCCATCAGTGAGGGGGTGGTCAGCTCCTACGAGCAGTACTTC.

V gene TRBV5-6 combines with J gene TRBJ1-4; D is perhaps TRBD1 (6 bases). V shed 5 bases and J shed 7 bases, with 18 bases lying between them. CDR1 and CDR2 (germline): SGHDT, YYEEEE. The CDR3 length is 15 residues. CDR3: CASSLLQGQGEKLFF. Here the CDR3 DNA reads TGTGCCAGCAGTCTCCTACAGGGCCAGGGTGAAAAACTGTTTTTT.